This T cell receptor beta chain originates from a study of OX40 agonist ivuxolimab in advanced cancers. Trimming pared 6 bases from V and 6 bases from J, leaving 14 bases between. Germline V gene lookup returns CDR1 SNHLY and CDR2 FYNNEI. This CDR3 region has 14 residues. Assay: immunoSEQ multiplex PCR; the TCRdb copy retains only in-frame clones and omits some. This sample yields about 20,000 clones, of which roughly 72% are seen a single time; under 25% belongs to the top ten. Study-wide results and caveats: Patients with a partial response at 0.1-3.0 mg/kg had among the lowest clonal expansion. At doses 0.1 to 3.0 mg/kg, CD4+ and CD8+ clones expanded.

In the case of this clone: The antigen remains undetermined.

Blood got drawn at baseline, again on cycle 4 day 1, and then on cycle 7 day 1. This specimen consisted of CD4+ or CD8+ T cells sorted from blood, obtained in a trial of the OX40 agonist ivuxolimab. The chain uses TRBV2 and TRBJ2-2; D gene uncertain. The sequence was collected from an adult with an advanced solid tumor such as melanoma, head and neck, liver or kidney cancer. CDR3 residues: CASRPRLLSGELFF. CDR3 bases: TGTGCCAGCAGGCCCCGACTCCTGTCCGGGGAGCTGTTTTTT.